What follows is one T cell receptor beta chain and its context. Its target is unknown. The CDR3 contains 16 residues. CDR1 SGHDT and CDR2 YYEEEE come from the germline V gene. V trimming: 6 bases; J trimming: 5 bases; junction bases outside the gene matches: 17. The source of the sample is a study of shared clonotypes between healthy human individuals. The study, taken as a whole, reports: Sampling covered blood only; tissue repertoires likely differ. Sequencing depth was a factor that was expected to affect clonotype sharing among donors. It was the few donors that limited the genetic and exposure-history diversity represented.

Each subset's genomic DNA was split evenly across several immunoSEQ plates. Here immunoSEQ multiplex PCR was the method, and the copy in TCRdb shows in-frame clones only, minus some. The repertoire consists of about 500,000 clones, with approximately 77% occurring once and the leading ten covering 12%. This sequence was found in a woman aged 40 to 55 in good health. Some clones in this sample may be carry-over from other donors' samples. The chain is built from TRBV5-6 and TRBJ2-7, with TRBD2 matching over 7 bases. What was sequenced was PBMCs. The CDR3 DNA sequence: TGTGCCAGCACCCGGCGGGCGGGAGACTCTGTGGACGAGCAGTACTTC. It translates to CASTRRAGDSVDEQYF.